A selection of T cell receptor beta chains follows, all from one sample in a study of T cell responses to AZD1222 COVID-19 vaccine. Libraries were prepared by immunoSEQ multiplex PCR; TCRdb keeps only in-frame clonotypes and omits some of them. The sample holds some 150,000 clones, around 83% seen once. The specimen comprised peripheral blood, sampled on day 0 of MenACWY control vaccination. These receptors all stem from an adult in good health. Each CDR3 is given with its conserved first and last residue. Each record gives: V gene, CDR3 protein.

V: TRBV6-1
CDR3: CASSEGFQGFGGYTF

V: TRBV10-3
CDR3: CAISGTADQPQHF

V: TRBV5-5
CDR3: CASSPTSGGASEQYF

V: TRBV28
CDR3: CASSGVGTHPYNEQFF

V: TRBV7-9
CDR3: CASSLGLGSDTQYF

V: TRBV28
CDR3: CASSFGVAGSETQYF

V: TRBV6-6
CDR3: CASSYRAKGQETQYF

V: TRBV6-4
CDR3: CASSGGTGTSPLHF

V: TRBV2
CDR3: CASTSGWGNEQFF

V: TRBV18
CDR3: CASSPDEKLFF

V: TRBV5-5
CDR3: CASSLVDVTDTQYF

V: TRBV5-1
CDR3: CASSLGPRDTQYF

V: TRBV6-5
CDR3: CASRGTGYHGYTF

V: TRBV27
CDR3: CASTLGTTYNSPLHF

V: TRBV3-1/TRBV3-2
CDR3: CASSQEGGEWETQYF

V: TRBV10-2
CDR3: CASSESPGAPGNQPQHF

V: TRBV6-5
CDR3: CASSSYRNTEAFF

V: TRBV6-4
CDR3: CASSESGGYGYTF

V: TRBV11-2
CDR3: CASSPGLAGGLGSYNEQFF

V: TRBV10-3
CDR3: CAISDSSGRVYNEQFF

V: TRBV27
CDR3: CASSGGGISLFF

V: TRBV7-6
CDR3: CASSQGLAGEGTQYF

V: TRBV2
CDR3: CASSPEDRFNQPQHF

V: TRBV11-2
CDR3: CASSLAPGGDYGYTF

V: TRBV5-1
CDR3: CASSSQTGTNYGYTF

V: TRBV29-1
CDR3: CSVQGADGYTF

V: TRBV5-6
CDR3: CASSLRTPRGTEAFF

V: TRBV7-8
CDR3: CASSLLGPPEAFF

V: TRBV6-5
CDR3: CASKARNTEAFF

V: TRBV7-2
CDR3: CASSLLTGLNTGELFF

V: TRBV7-2
CDR3: CASSLGGWSGKLFF

V: TRBV6-1
CDR3: CASSDPGARGTYNEQFF

V: TRBV28
CDR3: CASSLARVGGYTF

V: TRBV3-1/TRBV3-2
CDR3: CASSQGGAQTGELFF

V: TRBV5-1
CDR3: CASSLAPGASGNEQFF

V: TRBV11-2
CDR3: CASSSKGVSNTGELFF

V: TRBV19
CDR3: CASSIGTGARTDTQYF

V: TRBV19
CDR3: CASGKLAANTGELFF

V: TRBV27
CDR3: CASRGQGGLAGSSGELFF

V: TRBV2
CDR3: CASSNFRGGYEQYF

V: TRBV18
CDR3: CASSHRTGGAWNTEAFF

V: TRBV7-9
CDR3: CASSLVKVSTNEKLFF

V: TRBV5-1
CDR3: CASSLRQGGDTGELFF

V: TRBV19
CDR3: CASSIGWQGNEKLFF

V: TRBV30
CDR3: CAWSVGGHNSPLHF

V: TRBV5-4
CDR3: CASSPAIGMNTEAFF

V: TRBV11-2
CDR3: CASSIGTGGTQPQHF

V: TRBV2
CDR3: CASSENPRGSTSDTQYF

V: TRBV4-1
CDR3: CASSQLTGIFNQPQHF

V: TRBV28
CDR3: CASSRDGLYQETQYF

V: TRBV7-2
CDR3: CASQGAPTNEKLFF

V: TRBV6-5
CDR3: CASSQQGAGTEAFF

V: TRBV7-6
CDR3: CASSPGQLSGNTIYF

V: TRBV5-4
CDR3: CASSRSGQGGEKLFF

V: TRBV2
CDR3: CASSDGGSGNTIYF